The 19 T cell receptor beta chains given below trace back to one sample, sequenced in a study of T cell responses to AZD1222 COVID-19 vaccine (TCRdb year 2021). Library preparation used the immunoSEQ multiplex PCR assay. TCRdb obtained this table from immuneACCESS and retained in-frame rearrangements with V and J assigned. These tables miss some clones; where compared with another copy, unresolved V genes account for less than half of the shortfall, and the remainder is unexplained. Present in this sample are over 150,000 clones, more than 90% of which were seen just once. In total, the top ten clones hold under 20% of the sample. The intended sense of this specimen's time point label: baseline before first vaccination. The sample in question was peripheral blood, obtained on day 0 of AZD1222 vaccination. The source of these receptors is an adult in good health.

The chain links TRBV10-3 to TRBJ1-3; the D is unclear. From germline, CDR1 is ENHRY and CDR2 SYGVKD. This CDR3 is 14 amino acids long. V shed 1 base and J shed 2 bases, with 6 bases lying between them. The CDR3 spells CAISEWETGNTIYF. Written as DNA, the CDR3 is TGTGCCATCAGTGAGTGGGAAACTGGAAACACCATATATTTT.

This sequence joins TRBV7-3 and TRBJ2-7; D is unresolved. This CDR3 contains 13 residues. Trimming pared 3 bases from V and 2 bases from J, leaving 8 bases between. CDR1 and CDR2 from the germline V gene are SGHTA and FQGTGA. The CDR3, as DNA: TGTGCCAGCAGCTTGAGCTCCACCTACGAGCAGTACTTC. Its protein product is CASSLSSTYEQYF.

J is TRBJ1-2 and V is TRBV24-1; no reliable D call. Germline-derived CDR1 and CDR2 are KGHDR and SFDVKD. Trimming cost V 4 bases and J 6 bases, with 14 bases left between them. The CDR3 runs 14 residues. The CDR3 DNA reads TGTGCCACCAGTGACCTGACGGAACCCAATGGCTACACCTTC. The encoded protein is CATSDLTEPNGYTF.

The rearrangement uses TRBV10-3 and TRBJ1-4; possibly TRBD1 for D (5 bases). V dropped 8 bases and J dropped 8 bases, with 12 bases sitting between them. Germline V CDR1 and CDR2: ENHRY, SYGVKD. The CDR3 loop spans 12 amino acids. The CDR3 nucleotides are TGTGCCATCGGGGCAGGGTCGGAAAAACTGTTTTTT. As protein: CAIGAGSEKLFF.

The CDR3 loop is CASRQTGVGQPQHF. The DNA of the CDR3 is TGTGCCAGCCGACAGACAGGAGTCGGCCAGCCCCAGCATTTT. The V gene is TRBV27, the J gene TRBJ1-5, with D perhaps TRBD1 (6 bases). Germline CDR1 reads MNHEY; CDR2 reads SMNVEV (reference sequence). The CDR3 is made up of 14 amino acids. Trimming pared 8 bases from V and 7 bases from J, leaving 18 bases between.

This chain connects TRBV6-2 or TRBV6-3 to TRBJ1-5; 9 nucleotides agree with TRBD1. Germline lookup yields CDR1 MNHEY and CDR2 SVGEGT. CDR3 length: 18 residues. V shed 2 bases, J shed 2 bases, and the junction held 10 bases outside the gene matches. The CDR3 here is CASSYLPGQGLGNQPQHF. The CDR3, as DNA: TGTGCCAGCAGTTACCTTCCGGGACAGGGTTTGGGCAATCAGCCCCAGCATTTT.

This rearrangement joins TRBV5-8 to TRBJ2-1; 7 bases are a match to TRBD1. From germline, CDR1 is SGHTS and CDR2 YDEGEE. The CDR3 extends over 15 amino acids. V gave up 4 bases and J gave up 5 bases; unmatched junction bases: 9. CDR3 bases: TGTGCCAGCAGCCCCCGGGACAGACCTGACAATGAGCAGTTCTTC. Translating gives CASSPRDRPDNEQFF.

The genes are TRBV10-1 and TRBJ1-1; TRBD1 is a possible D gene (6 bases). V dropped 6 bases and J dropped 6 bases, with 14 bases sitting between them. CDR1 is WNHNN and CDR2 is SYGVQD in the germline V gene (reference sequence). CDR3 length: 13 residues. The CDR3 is CASRATGMAEAFF. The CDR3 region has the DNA TGCGCCAGCAGAGCGACAGGTATGGCTGAAGCTTTCTTT.

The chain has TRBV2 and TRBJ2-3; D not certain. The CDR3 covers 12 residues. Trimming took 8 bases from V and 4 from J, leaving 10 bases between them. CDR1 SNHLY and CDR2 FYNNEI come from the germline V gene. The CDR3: CASSQRADTQYF. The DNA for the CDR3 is TGTGCCAGCTCCCAAAGGGCAGATACGCAGTATTTT.

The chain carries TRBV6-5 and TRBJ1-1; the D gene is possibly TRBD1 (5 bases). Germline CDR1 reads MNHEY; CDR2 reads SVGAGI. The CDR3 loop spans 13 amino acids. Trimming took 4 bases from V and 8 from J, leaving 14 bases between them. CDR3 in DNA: TGTGCCAGCAGTTCAAGGAGTACAGGAGAAGCTTTCTTT. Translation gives CASSSRSTGEAFF.

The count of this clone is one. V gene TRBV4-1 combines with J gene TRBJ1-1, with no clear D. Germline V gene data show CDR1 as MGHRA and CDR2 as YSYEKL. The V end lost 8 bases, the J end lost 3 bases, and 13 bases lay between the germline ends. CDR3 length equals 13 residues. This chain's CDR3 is CASRGLGYTEAFF. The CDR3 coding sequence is TGCGCCAGCCGAGGGCTGGGATACACTGAAGCTTTCTTT.

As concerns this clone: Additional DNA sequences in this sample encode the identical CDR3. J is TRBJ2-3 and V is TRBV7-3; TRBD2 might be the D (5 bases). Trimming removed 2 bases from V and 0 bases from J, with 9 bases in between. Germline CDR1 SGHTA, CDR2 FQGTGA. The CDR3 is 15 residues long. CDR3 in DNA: TGTGCCAGCAGCTTATTGGAGGCTAGCACAGATACGCAGTATTTT. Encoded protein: CASSLLEASTDTQYF.

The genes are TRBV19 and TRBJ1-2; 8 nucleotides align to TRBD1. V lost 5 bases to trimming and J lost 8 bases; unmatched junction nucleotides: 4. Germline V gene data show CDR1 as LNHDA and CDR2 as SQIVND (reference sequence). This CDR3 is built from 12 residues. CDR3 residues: CASSEDRGGYTF. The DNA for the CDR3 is TGTGCCAGTAGTGAAGACAGGGGAGGCTACACCTTC. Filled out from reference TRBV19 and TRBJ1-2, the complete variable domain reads DGGITQSPKYLFRKEGQNVTLSCEQNLNHDAMYWYRQDPGQGLRLIYYSQIVNDFQKGDIAEGYSVSREKKESFPLTVTSAQKNPTAFYLCASSEDRGGYTFGSGTRLTVV.

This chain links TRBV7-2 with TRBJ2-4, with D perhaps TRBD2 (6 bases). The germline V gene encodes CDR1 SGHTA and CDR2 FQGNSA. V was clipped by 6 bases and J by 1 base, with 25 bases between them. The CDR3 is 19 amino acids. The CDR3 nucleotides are TGTGCCAGCAGTCCCCGAACCGGGACTGGGTCCCTGGCCAAAAACATTCAGTACTTC. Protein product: CASSPRTGTGSLAKNIQYF.

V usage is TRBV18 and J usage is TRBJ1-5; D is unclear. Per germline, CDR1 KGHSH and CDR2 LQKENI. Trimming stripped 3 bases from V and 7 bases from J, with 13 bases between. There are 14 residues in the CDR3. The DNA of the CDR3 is TGTGCCAGCTCACCCCTCCCTCATGGCCAGCCCCAGCATTTT. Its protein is CASSPLPHGQPQHF.

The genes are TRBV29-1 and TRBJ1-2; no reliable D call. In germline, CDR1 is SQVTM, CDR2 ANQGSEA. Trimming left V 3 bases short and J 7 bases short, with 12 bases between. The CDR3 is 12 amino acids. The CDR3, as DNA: TGCAGCGTTGAGGCATTTGGCGGTGGCTACACCTTC. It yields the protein CSVEAFGGGYTF.

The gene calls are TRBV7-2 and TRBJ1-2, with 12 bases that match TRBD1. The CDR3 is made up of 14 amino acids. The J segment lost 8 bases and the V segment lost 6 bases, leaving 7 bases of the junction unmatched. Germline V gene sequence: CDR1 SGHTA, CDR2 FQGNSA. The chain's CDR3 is CASSYSGTGGGYTF. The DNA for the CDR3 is TGTGCCAGCAGTTACAGCGGGACAGGGGGCGGCTACACCTTC.

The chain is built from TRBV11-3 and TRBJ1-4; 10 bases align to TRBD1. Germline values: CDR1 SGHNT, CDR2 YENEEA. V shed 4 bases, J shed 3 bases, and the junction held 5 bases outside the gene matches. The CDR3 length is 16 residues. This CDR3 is CASSSGTGVANEKLFF. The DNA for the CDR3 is TGTGCCAGCAGCTCCGGGACAGGGGTGGCTAATGAAAAACTGTTTTTT.

The chain's CDR3 is CSARSDTQYF. In nucleotides, the CDR3 is TGCAGCGCCCGATCAGATACGCAGTATTTT. The chain combines TRBV29-1 with TRBJ2-3; no definite D call. The length of the CDR3 is 10 residues. V was clipped by 7 bases and J by 4 bases, with 6 bases between them. In germline, CDR1 is SQVTM, CDR2 ANQGSEA.